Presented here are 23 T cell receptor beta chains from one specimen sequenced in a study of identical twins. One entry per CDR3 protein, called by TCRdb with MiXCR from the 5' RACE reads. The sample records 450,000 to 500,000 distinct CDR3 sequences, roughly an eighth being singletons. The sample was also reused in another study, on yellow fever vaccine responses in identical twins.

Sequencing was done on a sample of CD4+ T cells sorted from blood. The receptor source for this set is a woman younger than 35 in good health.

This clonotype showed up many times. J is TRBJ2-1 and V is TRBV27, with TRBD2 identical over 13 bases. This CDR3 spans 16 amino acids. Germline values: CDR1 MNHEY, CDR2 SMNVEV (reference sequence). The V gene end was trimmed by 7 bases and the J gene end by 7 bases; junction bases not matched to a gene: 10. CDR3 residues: CASTRTSGGGWNEQFF. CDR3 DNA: TGTGCCAGCACCCGGACTAGCGGGGGTGGTTGGAATGAGCAGTTCTTC.

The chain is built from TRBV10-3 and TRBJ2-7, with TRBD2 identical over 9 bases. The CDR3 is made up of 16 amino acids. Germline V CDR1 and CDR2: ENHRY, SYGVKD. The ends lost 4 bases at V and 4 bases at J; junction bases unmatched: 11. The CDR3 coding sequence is TGTGCCATCAGTGGAGGTGGACTAGCGAGGGCTTACGAGCAGTACTTC. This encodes CAISGGGLARAYEQYF.

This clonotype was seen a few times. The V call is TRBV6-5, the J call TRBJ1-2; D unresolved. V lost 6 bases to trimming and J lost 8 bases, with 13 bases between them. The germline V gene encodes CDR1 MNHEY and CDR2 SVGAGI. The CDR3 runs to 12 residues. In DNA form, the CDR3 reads TGTGCCAGCAGAACTATCAATCAGGGCTACACCTTC. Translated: CASRTINQGYTF.

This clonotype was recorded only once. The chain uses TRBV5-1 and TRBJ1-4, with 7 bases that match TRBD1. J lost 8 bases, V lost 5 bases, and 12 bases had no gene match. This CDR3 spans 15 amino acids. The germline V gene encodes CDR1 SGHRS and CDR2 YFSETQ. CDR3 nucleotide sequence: TGCGCCAGCAGTAGTGTGACAGGGAAGGGAGAAAAACTGTTTTTT. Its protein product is CASSSVTGKGEKLFF.

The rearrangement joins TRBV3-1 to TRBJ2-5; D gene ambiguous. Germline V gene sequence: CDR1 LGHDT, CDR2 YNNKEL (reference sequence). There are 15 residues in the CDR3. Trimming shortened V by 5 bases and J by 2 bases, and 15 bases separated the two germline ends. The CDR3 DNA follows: TGTGCCAGCAGCGAGACTTGGCAACAGCAAGAGACCCAGTACTTC. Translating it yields CASSETWQQQETQYF.

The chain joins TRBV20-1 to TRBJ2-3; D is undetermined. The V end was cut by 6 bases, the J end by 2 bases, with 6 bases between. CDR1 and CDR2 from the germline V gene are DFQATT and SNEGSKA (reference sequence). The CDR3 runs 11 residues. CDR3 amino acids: CSATPTDTQYF. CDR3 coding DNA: TGCAGTGCAACCCCCACAGATACGCAGTATTTT.

The CDR3 bases are TGTGCCAGCAGGCTAGGACTAGCGAGCTACGAGCAGTACTTC. It translates to CASRLGLASYEQYF. The chain combines TRBV6-1 with TRBJ2-7, with 9 bases fitting TRBD2. The CDR3 spans 14 residues. With V trimmed by 6 bases and J by 3 bases, 6 bases remained unmatched. Germline loops: CDR1 MNHNS, CDR2 SASEGT.

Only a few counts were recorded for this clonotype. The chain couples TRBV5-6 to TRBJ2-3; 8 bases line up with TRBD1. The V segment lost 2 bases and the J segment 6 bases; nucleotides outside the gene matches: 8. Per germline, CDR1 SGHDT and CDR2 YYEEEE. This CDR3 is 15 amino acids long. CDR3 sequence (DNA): TGTGCCAGCAGCTTTCCGGGACAGGTTACCGATACGCAGTATTTT. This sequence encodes CASSFPGQVTDTQYF.

The chain's CDR3 is CAISQGHQSSEQYF. In DNA form, the CDR3 reads TGTGCCATCAGTCAGGGACACCAAAGTTCCGAGCAGTACTTC. The chain employs TRBV10-3 and TRBJ2-7, with a weak D call TRBD1 (6 bases). Germline CDR1 is ENHRY and CDR2 is SYGVKD. CDR3 length: 14 residues. Trimming stripped 5 bases from V and 6 bases from J, with 17 bases between.

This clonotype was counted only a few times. CDR3 coding DNA: TGCGCCAGCAGCTTGCTTCTCCCCAAAGGGGTCGAGACCCAGTACTTC. Protein: CASSLLLPKGVETQYF. This sequence joins TRBV5-1 and TRBJ2-5; tentatively, D is TRBD1 (5 bases). CDR3 length: 16 residues. CDR1 is SGHRS, CDR2 YFSETQ, per germline. Trimming left V 1 base short and J 5 bases short, with 18 bases between.

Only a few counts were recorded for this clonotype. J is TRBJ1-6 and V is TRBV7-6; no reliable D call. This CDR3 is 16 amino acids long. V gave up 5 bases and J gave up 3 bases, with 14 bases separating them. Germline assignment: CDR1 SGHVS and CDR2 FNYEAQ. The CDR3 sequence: CASSLAGSNYNSPLHF. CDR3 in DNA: TGTGCCAGCAGCCTCGCGGGGAGTAACTATAATTCACCCCTCCACTTT.

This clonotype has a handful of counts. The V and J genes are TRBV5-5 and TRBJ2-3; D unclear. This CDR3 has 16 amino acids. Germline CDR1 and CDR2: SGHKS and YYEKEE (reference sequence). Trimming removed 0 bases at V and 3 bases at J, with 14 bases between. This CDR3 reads CASSLAGVIGTDTQYF. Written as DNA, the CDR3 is TGTGCCAGCAGCTTGGCGGGCGTGATTGGGACAGATACGCAGTATTTT.

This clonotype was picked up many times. The DNA of the CDR3 is TGTGCCAGCAAGGGACAGGGTGACACCGGGGAGCTGTTTTTT. Translating gives CASKGQGDTGELFF. The gene calls are TRBV12-3 or TRBV12-4 and TRBJ2-2; TRBD1 matches 9 bases. V shed 7 bases, J shed 3 bases, and the junction held 3 bases outside the gene matches. The CDR3 loop spans 14 amino acids.

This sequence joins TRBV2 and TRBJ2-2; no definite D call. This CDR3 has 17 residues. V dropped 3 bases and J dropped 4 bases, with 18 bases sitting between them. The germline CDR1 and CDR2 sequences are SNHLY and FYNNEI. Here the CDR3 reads CASSDGHLGPITGELFF. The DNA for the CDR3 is TGTGCCAGCAGTGACGGGCACCTTGGACCTATCACCGGGGAGCTGTTTTTT.

The CDR3 region is CASSLALQGAPGELFF. As DNA, the CDR3 is TGTGCCAGCAGCTTAGCGTTGCAGGGGGCGCCCGGGGAGCTGTTTTTT. The V call is TRBV11-1, the J call TRBJ2-2; 8 positions match TRBD1. The germline V gene has CDR1 SGHAT and CDR2 FQDESV (reference sequence). V shed 0 bases and J 6 bases; nucleotides not matched to a gene: 6. There are 16 residues in the CDR3.

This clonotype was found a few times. This chain's CDR3 is CSAPLAGGTYNEQFF. The CDR3 DNA reads as TGCAGTGCTCCCCTAGCGGGAGGCACCTACAATGAGCAGTTCTTC. The rearrangement joins TRBV20-1 to TRBJ2-1; 11 bases are shared with TRBD2. The CDR3 totals 15 residues. The germline V gene encodes CDR1 DFQATT and CDR2 SNEGSKA (reference sequence). V dropped 5 bases and J dropped 2; count of bases not matched to a gene: 5.

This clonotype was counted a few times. The CDR3 nucleotides are TGCGCCAGCAGCCCAAGGACAGCTTTGACCTACAATGAGCAGTTCTTC. As protein: CASSPRTALTYNEQFF. V is TRBV4-3 and J is TRBJ2-1; possible D gene TRBD1, 6 bases. Trimming removed 4 bases from V and 2 bases from J, with 15 bases in between. In germline, CDR1 is LGHNA, CDR2 YSLEER. The CDR3 covers 16 residues.

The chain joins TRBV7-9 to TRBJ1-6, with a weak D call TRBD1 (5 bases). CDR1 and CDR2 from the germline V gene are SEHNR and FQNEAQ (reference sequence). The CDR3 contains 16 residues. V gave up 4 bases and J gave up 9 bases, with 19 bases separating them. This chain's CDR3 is CASSSHGQGEGSPLHF. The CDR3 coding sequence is TGTGCCAGCAGCTCGCACGGCCAGGGAGAAGGTTCACCCCTCCACTTT.

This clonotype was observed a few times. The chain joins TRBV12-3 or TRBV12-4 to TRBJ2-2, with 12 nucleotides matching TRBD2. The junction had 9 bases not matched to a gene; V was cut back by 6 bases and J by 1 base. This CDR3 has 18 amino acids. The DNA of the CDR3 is TGTGCCAGCAGAGCTAGCGGGGGGGCGACAATGAACACCGGGGAGCTGTTTTTT. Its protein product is CASRASGGATMNTGELFF.

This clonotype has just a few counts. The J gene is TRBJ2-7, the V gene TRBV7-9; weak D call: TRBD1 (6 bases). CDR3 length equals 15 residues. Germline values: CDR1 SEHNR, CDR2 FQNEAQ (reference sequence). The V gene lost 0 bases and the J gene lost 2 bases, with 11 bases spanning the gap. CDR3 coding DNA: TGTGCCAGCAGCTTAGCGCAGGGGCAGGCCTACGAGCAGTACTTC. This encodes CASSLAQGQAYEQYF.

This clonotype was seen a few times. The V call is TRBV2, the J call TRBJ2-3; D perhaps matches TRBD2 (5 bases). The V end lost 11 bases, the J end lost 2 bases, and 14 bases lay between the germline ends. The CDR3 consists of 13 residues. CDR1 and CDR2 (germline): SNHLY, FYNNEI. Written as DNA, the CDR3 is TGTGCCCGAAGGGAGTACGTCACAGATACGCAGTATTTT. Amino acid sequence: CARREYVTDTQYF.

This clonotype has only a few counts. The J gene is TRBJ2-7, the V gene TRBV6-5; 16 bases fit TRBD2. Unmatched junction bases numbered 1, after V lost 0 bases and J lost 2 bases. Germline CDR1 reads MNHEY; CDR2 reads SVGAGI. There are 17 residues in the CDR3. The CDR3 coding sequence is TGTGCCAGCAGTTACTCCGGGACTAGCGGGAGGGCCTACGAGCAGTACTTC. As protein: CASSYSGTSGRAYEQYF.

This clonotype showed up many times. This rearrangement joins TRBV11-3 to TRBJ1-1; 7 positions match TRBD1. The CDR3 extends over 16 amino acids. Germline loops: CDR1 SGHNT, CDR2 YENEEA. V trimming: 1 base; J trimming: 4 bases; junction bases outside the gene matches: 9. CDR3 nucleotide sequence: TGTGCCAGCAGCTTAGGCTACAGGGGAGTGGGCACTGAAGCTTTCTTT. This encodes CASSLGYRGVGTEAFF.